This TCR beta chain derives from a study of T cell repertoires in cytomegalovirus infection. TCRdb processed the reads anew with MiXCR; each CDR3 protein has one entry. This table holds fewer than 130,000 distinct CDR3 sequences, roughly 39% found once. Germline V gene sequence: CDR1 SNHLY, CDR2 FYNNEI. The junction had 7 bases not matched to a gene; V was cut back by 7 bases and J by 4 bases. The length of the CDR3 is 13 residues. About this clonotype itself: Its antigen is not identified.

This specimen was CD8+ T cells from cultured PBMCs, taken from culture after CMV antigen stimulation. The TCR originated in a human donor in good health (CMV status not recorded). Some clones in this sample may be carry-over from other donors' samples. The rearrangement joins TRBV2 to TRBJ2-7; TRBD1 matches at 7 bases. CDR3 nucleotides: TGTGCCAGCACCGACAGGGTGGGGTACGAGCAGTACTTC. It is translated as CASTDRVGYEQYF.